This is a list of T cell receptor beta chains from one sample in a study of immune heterogeneity within non-small cell lung tumors. Using its own MiXCR run on the multiplex PCR reads, TCRdb lists one record per CDR3 protein. The sample holds 9,400 or so distinct CDR3 sequences, roughly 30% seen once. The sequencing sample was made of lung tumor tissue. These receptors all come from a man aged 55-75 years with non-small cell lung cancer. Both conserved end residues are part of each CDR3. The order of the fields is clone size, V gene, D gene, J gene, CDR3 protein, CDR3 DNA. A D gene is named only where the DNA matches it firmly. For some rows the clone size is stated as once, few or many, or as a class when expanded; others skip it.

size: medium-sized; V: TRBV12-3/TRBV12-4; D: -; J: TRBJ1-2; CDR3: CASSLSKTQGRHGYTF; DNA: TGTGCCAGCAGTTTATCAAAGACGCAGGGACGGCATGGCTACACCTTC
size: many; V: TRBV7-2; D: TRBD2; J: TRBJ2-3; CDR3: CASSFGAGSTDTQYF; DNA: TGTGCCAGCAGCTTCGGAGCGGGAAGCACAGATACGCAGTATTTT
size: many; V: TRBV6-2/TRBV6-3; D: TRBD2; J: TRBJ2-2; CDR3: CASSRSGSYNTGELFF; DNA: TGTGCCAGCAGTCGAAGCGGGAGTTATAACACCGGGGAGCTGTTTTTT
size: -; V: TRBV19; D: TRBD1; J: TRBJ1-1; CDR3: CASSPQTGDTEAFF; DNA: TGTGCCAGTAGTCCCCAGACAGGGGACACTGAAGCTTTCTTT
size: -; V: TRBV3-1; D: -; J: TRBJ2-7; CDR3: CASSQVPGSTLPWEQYF; DNA: TGTGCCAGCAGCCAAGTTCCTGGCTCTACTCTCCCTTGGGAGCAGTACTTC
size: medium-sized; V: TRBV4-1; D: TRBD1; J: TRBJ1-2; CDR3: CASSQNRGWNGYTF; DNA: TGCGCCAGCAGCCAAAACAGGGGATGGAATGGCTACACCTTC
size: -; V: TRBV12-3/TRBV12-4; D: TRBD1; J: TRBJ2-3; CDR3: CASSLGQGSDTQYF; DNA: TGTGCCAGCAGTTTAGGACAGGGCTCAGATACGCAGTATTTT
size: -; V: TRBV5-4; D: -; J: TRBJ1-6; CDR3: CASSLNRDSPLHF; DNA: TGTGCCAGCAGCCTCAACCGGGATTCACCCCTCCACTTT
size: -; V: TRBV3-1; D: -; J: TRBJ1-1; CDR3: CASRLTDTGNTEAFF; DNA: TGTGCCAGCCGGCTTACCGATACAGGGAACACTGAAGCTTTCTTT
size: many; V: TRBV12-3/TRBV12-4; D: -; J: TRBJ2-1; CDR3: CASSFGGSLHEQFF; DNA: TGTGCCAGCAGTTTTGGGGGGAGCCTCCATGAGCAGTTCTTC
size: large; V: TRBV7-9; D: -; J: TRBJ1-2; CDR3: CASSSSGASYGYTF; DNA: TGTGCCAGCAGCTCCAGCGGGGCGAGCTATGGCTACACCTTC
size: many; V: TRBV11-3; D: -; J: TRBJ2-3; CDR3: CASSFSTDTQYF; DNA: TGTGCCAGCAGCTTCAGCACAGATACGCAGTATTTT
size: many; V: TRBV27; D: -; J: TRBJ2-1; CDR3: CASSFKPGPRFF; DNA: TGTGCCAGCAGCTTCAAACCGGGACCCCGGTTCTTC
size: -; V: TRBV4-2; D: -; J: TRBJ2-5; CDR3: CASSQDRGGEETQYF; DNA: TGTGCCAGCAGCCAAGACAGGGGGGGGGAAGAGACCCAGTACTTC
size: many; V: TRBV19; D: TRBD1; J: TRBJ2-5; CDR3: CASSYSGGLQETQYF; DNA: TGTGCCAGCTCATACTCAGGGGGCCTACAAGAGACCCAGTACTTC
size: many; V: TRBV20-1; D: TRBD2; J: TRBJ2-1; CDR3: CSAKREGHRVEQFF; DNA: TGCAGTGCTAAACGGGAGGGGCATAGGGTTGAGCAGTTCTTC
size: once; V: TRBV20-1; D: -; J: TRBJ2-7; CDR3: CSARWIREEQYF; DNA: TGCAGTGCTAGATGGATCAGGGAAGAGCAGTACTTC
size: -; V: TRBV20-1; D: TRBD1; J: TRBJ1-1; CDR3: CSVRQGAGGTEAFF; DNA: TGCAGTGTCAGACAGGGGGCGGGAGGCACTGAAGCTTTCTTT
size: many; V: TRBV7-7; D: -; J: TRBJ2-1; CDR3: CASSATGNEQFF; DNA: TGTGCTAGCAGCGCTACAGGGAATGAGCAGTTCTTC
size: medium-sized; V: TRBV11-3; D: -; J: TRBJ2-7; CDR3: CASSLGDALGEQYF; DNA: TGTGCCAGCAGCTTAGGGGACGCCCTCGGCGAGCAGTACTTC
size: medium-sized; V: TRBV5-4; D: TRBD1; J: TRBJ2-7; CDR3: CASSDQTGVNEQYF; DNA: TGTGCCAGCAGCGACCAGACAGGGGTTAACGAGCAGTACTTC
size: few; V: TRBV12-3/TRBV12-4; D: TRBD1; J: TRBJ2-7; CDR3: CASRGDSHATRQYF; DNA: TGTGCCAGCAGGGGGGACAGTCATGCTACGAGGCAGTACTTC
size: many; V: TRBV20-1; D: TRBD1; J: TRBJ2-5; CDR3: CSAKVRDSHLWTQYF; DNA: TGCAGTGCGAAAGTCCGGGACAGTCACCTTTGGACCCAGTACTTC
size: many; V: TRBV7-6; D: -; J: TRBJ1-1; CDR3: CASSLRGSTEAFF; DNA: TGTGCCAGCAGCCTCCGGGGGTCCACTGAAGCTTTCTTT
size: -; V: TRBV6-6; D: TRBD1; J: TRBJ2-2; CDR3: CASSYSRGQGKSTGELFF; DNA: TGTGCCAGCAGTTACTCGAGGGGACAGGGGAAAAGCACCGGGGAGCTGTTTTTT
size: -; V: TRBV20-1; D: -; J: TRBJ2-2; CDR3: CSATHTRYTGELFF; DNA: TGCAGTGCTACACATACTCGGTACACCGGGGAGCTGTTTTTT
size: -; V: TRBV6-5; D: -; J: TRBJ2-7; CDR3: CASSYSTGRYEQYF; DNA: TGTGCCAGCAGTTACTCAACCGGGAGATACGAGCAGTACTTC
size: many; V: TRBV3-1; D: -; J: TRBJ2-7; CDR3: CASSPPGVSYEQYF; DNA: TGTGCCAGCAGCCCCCCAGGGGTCTCCTACGAGCAGTACTTC
size: -; V: TRBV2; D: -; J: TRBJ2-5; CDR3: CASSVQQGGMKTQYF; DNA: TGTGCCAGCAGTGTCCAACAGGGAGGAATGAAGACCCAGTACTTC
size: medium-sized; V: TRBV28; D: -; J: TRBJ1-2; CDR3: CASSSGTAGYTF; DNA: TGTGCCAGCAGCTCCGGGACGGCTGGCTACACCTTC
size: medium-sized; V: TRBV20-1; D: TRBD2; J: TRBJ2-7; CDR3: CSVGTSGSYEQYF; DNA: TGCAGTGTGGGGACTAGCGGCTCCTACGAGCAGTACTTC
size: many; V: TRBV6-1; D: TRBD2; J: TRBJ2-2; CDR3: CASRRAGGGNTGELFF; DNA: TGTGCCAGCCGTAGAGCGGGAGGGGGAAACACCGGGGAGCTGTTTTTT
size: -; V: TRBV4-2; D: -; J: TRBJ2-6; CDR3: CASSQYAGSGANVLTF; DNA: TGTGCCAGCAGCCAATACGCCGGCTCTGGGGCCAACGTCCTGACTTTC
size: many; V: TRBV7-9; D: -; J: TRBJ2-3; CDR3: CASSLALNYRATDTQYF; DNA: TGTGCCAGCAGCTTAGCGCTCAACTACCGGGCCACAGATACGCAGTATTTT
size: -; V: TRBV6-2/TRBV6-3; D: -; J: TRBJ1-3; CDR3: CASRSGTSSGNTIYF; DNA: TGTGCCAGCAGATCCGGGACCAGCTCTGGAAACACCATATATTTT
size: many; V: TRBV29-1; D: TRBD2; J: TRBJ2-5; CDR3: CSVEGGGIGREETQYF; DNA: TGCAGCGTTGAGGGCGGGGGAATCGGCAGGGAAGAGACCCAGTACTTC
size: few; V: TRBV7-9; D: TRBD1; J: TRBJ2-3; CDR3: CASSPDRGTQYF; DNA: TGTGCCAGCAGCCCCGACAGGGGTACGCAGTATTTT
size: medium-sized; V: TRBV10-3; D: TRBD2; J: TRBJ2-1; CDR3: CAIAWEGVDEQFF; DNA: TGTGCCATCGCCTGGGAGGGAGTGGATGAGCAGTTCTTC
size: -; V: TRBV7-9; D: TRBD2; J: TRBJ2-5; CDR3: CASSLRGGETQYF; DNA: TGTGCCAGCAGCTTGCGGGGGGGGGAGACCCAGTACTTC
size: many; V: TRBV4-3; D: TRBD1; J: TRBJ1-2; CDR3: CASSQDTGQHNYGYTF; DNA: TGCGCCAGCAGCCAAGATACGGGACAGCATAACTATGGCTACACCTTC
size: -; V: TRBV15; D: -; J: TRBJ2-1; CDR3: CATSRDWGDTSYNEQFF; DNA: TGTGCCACCAGCAGAGATTGGGGCGATACCTCCTACAATGAGCAGTTCTTC
size: once; V: TRBV10-3; D: TRBD2; J: TRBJ2-1; CDR3: CAIRGVSSGRHSSYNEQFF; DNA: TGTGCCATCAGGGGGGTTTCGAGCGGGAGGCACTCCTCCTACAATGAGCAGTTCTTC
size: medium-sized; V: TRBV20-1; D: -; J: TRBJ2-7; CDR3: CSATGDSYYEQYF; DNA: TGCAGTGCCACTGGGGACTCCTACTACGAGCAGTACTTC
size: -; V: TRBV5-1; D: -; J: TRBJ1-1; CDR3: CASSYGILRGTEAFF; DNA: TGCGCCAGCAGCTACGGGATCCTAAGGGGCACTGAAGCTTTCTTT
size: many; V: TRBV25-1; D: -; J: TRBJ2-7; CDR3: CASSPNYEQYF; DNA: TGTGCCAGCAGCCCGAACTACGAGCAGTACTTC
size: many; V: TRBV5-1; D: TRBD1; J: TRBJ2-7; CDR3: CASSLTLSTGAIYEQYF; DNA: TGCGCCAGCAGCTTGACTCTCTCGACAGGGGCTATCTACGAGCAGTACTTC
size: medium-sized; V: TRBV20-1; D: -; J: TRBJ2-3; CDR3: CSAREADTQYF; DNA: TGCAGTGCTAGAGAGGCAGATACGCAGTATTTT
size: once; V: TRBV5-1; D: -; J: TRBJ1-2; CDR3: CASSFDSDYGYTF; DNA: TGCGCCAGCAGCTTCGACAGTGACTATGGCTACACCTTC
size: many; V: TRBV20-1; D: -; J: TRBJ2-5; CDR3: CSASSEETQYF; DNA: TGCAGTGCTAGTTCCGAGGAGACCCAGTACTTC
size: many; V: TRBV20-1; D: TRBD2; J: TRBJ2-7; CDR3: CSAKGLAGERYEQYF; DNA: TGCAGTGCCAAGGGACTAGCGGGAGAAAGGTACGAGCAGTACTTC
size: medium-sized; V: TRBV5-1; D: -; J: TRBJ2-7; CDR3: CASSWGPHYEQYF; DNA: TGCGCCAGCAGTTGGGGACCGCACTACGAGCAGTACTTC
size: -; V: TRBV18; D: TRBD1; J: TRBJ2-7; CDR3: CASSPTGSIPEQYF; DNA: TGTGCCAGCTCTCCGACAGGGTCGATTCCCGAGCAGTACTTC
size: once; V: TRBV6-2/TRBV6-3; D: TRBD1; J: TRBJ2-7; CDR3: CASRPGPGTGSRRYEQYF; DNA: TGTGCCAGCAGACCCGGTCCCGGGACAGGGAGTCGACGCTACGAGCAGTACTTC
size: many; V: TRBV11-2; D: -; J: TRBJ2-5; CDR3: CASSLEGVVKTQYF; DNA: TGTGCCAGCAGCTTAGAGGGGGTCGTGAAGACCCAGTACTTC
size: many; V: TRBV5-1; D: -; J: TRBJ2-2; CDR3: CASSLGAATGELFF; DNA: TGCGCCAGCAGCTTGGGCGCGGCCACAGGGGAGCTGTTTTTT
size: many; V: TRBV5-1; D: -; J: TRBJ1-1; CDR3: CASSLEGGTTEAFF; DNA: TGCGCCAGCAGCTTGGAGGGGGGAACCACTGAAGCTTTCTTT
size: medium-sized; V: TRBV6-1; D: TRBD2; J: TRBJ2-7; CDR3: CASSEDPGGDYEQYF; DNA: TGTGCCAGCAGTGAAGACCCGGGAGGGGATTACGAGCAGTACTTC
size: medium-sized; V: TRBV20-1; D: TRBD2; J: TRBJ2-3; CDR3: CSAKASGRDPDTQYF; DNA: TGCAGTGCCAAGGCTAGCGGGAGGGACCCAGATACGCAGTATTTT
size: once; V: TRBV19; D: -; J: TRBJ2-4; CDR3: CASNNLGGIQYF; DNA: TGTGCCAGTAACAATTTAGGGGGGATTCAGTACTTC
size: medium-sized; V: TRBV11-3; D: TRBD2; J: TRBJ2-7; CDR3: CASSLEFGSGRSSYEQYF; DNA: TGTGCCAGCAGCTTAGAATTTGGCAGCGGGAGGTCCTCCTACGAGCAGTACTTC